The rows below give T cell receptor beta chains drawn from one sample of a study of T cells after yellow fever vaccination. TCRdb recomputed calls from the 5' RACE reads with MiXCR, one row per CDR3 protein. The sample shows a few hundred thousand distinct CDR3 sequences, roughly 21% of them seen only once. Source: PBMCs, taken 15 days after the yellow fever booster vaccination. These receptors were collected from a man aged 25 to 40 who received the YFV17D yellow fever vaccine. The CDR3 runs from the conserved cysteine through the conserved F or W. A D gene is named only where the DNA matches it firmly. Size values are once, few and many counts, or a class for expanded clones, and some rows have none.

clone size	J gene	D gene	V gene	CDR3 DNA	CDR3 protein
.	TRBJ2-1	TRBD1	TRBV30	TGTGCCTGGAGTGTAGAGGGGGCTCTCGAGCAGTTCTTC	CAWSVEGALEQFF
.	TRBJ2-7	.	TRBV14	TGTGCCAGCAGCCAAGATACGGGCATCTACGAGCAGTACTTC	CASSQDTGIYEQYF
.	TRBJ2-1	TRBD2	TRBV4-3	TGCGCCAGCAGCCCGACGGGAGGGCGATGGGAGCAGTTCTTC	CASSPTGGRWEQFF
few	TRBJ2-5	TRBD2	TRBV12-3/TRBV12-4	TGTGCCAGCAGACGACTAGCGGGAGGGAGCGGAGAGACCCAGTACTTC	CASRRLAGGSGETQYF
few	TRBJ2-1	.	TRBV12-3/TRBV12-4	TGTGCCAGCAGGATCGGGGAGGGGGAGAGGAATGAGCAGTTCTTC	CASRIGEGERNEQFF
few	TRBJ2-5	.	TRBV27	TGTGCCAGCAGTTTGCCGGGTCGGACCCAGTACTTC	CASSLPGRTQYF
.	TRBJ2-2	TRBD2	TRBV20-1	TGCAGTGTCCCTAGCGGGAGTAAGAACACCGGGGAGCTGTTTTTT	CSVPSGSKNTGELFF
.	TRBJ2-7	TRBD1	TRBV30	TGTGCCTGGAGTAACTCCGGACAGGGGTTCTACGAGCAGTACTTC	CAWSNSGQGFYEQYF
.	TRBJ2-1	TRBD2	TRBV9	TGTGCCAGCAGCGTAGGGCTAGCGGGAGCCCTCTCCTACAATGAGCAGTTCTTC	CASSVGLAGALSYNEQFF
few	TRBJ2-5	.	TRBV7-9	TGTGCCAGCAGCTTTCACAACGAAGGTCCCTCGAAGACCCAGTACTTC	CASSFHNEGPSKTQYF
.	TRBJ2-1	TRBD1	TRBV11-2	TGTGCCAGCAGCTTAGAGCCAGGGGGTGGGTTTGGTAATGAGCAGTTCTTC	CASSLEPGGGFGNEQFF
many	TRBJ2-7	.	TRBV3-1	TGTGCCAGCAGCCGGCGGGCCGCTTCCGAGCAGTACTTC	CASSRRAASEQYF
few	TRBJ1-1	.	TRBV7-2	TGTGCCAGCAGCCTTTTAGGGGGGACGGGGGCCACTGAAGCTTTCTTT	CASSLLGGTGATEAFF
.	TRBJ2-7	.	TRBV5-1	TGCGCCAGCAAGGATCTCGGTTACGAGCAGTACTTC	CASKDLGYEQYF
.	TRBJ1-5	.	TRBV4-3	TGCGCCAGCAGCCAAACATTTAAACAGCCCCAGCATTTT	CASSQTFKQPQHF
.	TRBJ2-3	TRBD2	TRBV20-1	TGCAGTGCACAATACCGGGAGGGCGCAGATACGCAGTATTTT	CSAQYREGADTQYF
.	TRBJ2-3	.	TRBV7-2	TGTGCCAGCAGCTTACCCGGGACTACAGATACGCAGTATTTT	CASSLPGTTDTQYF
many	TRBJ2-1	.	TRBV28	TGTGCCAGCAGTGTGGGGACATTAGAACCCCACAATGAGCAGTTCTTC	CASSVGTLEPHNEQFF
.	TRBJ2-3	TRBD2	TRBV3-1	TGTGCCAGCAGCCCATTACTAGCGTCCACAGATACGCAGTATTTT	CASSPLLASTDTQYF
.	TRBJ1-2	.	TRBV20-1	TGCAGTGCTAGAGATCGGCAGTCTTATGGCTACACCTTC	CSARDRQSYGYTF
.	TRBJ1-2	TRBD1	TRBV28	TGTGCCAGCAGTTCGGGACAGCAATATGGCTACACCTTC	CASSSGQQYGYTF
.	TRBJ2-5	.	TRBV29-1	TGCAGCGTTGAACTTGCCCTGGGACGGGATTTGACCCAGTACTTC	CSVELALGRDLTQYF
.	TRBJ2-2	TRBD1	TRBV4-2	TGTGCCAGCAGCCAAGTGACAGGGGGCACCGGGGAGCTGTTTTTT	CASSQVTGGTGELFF
few	TRBJ1-2	.	TRBV5-1	TGCGCCAGCAAGAGGGATGCCTATGGCTACACCTTC	CASKRDAYGYTF
few	TRBJ2-7	TRBD2	TRBV3-1	TGTGCCAGCAGCCAAGATCCGCCAGTGCTAGCGGCTAGCTCCTACGAGCAGTACTTC	CASSQDPPVLAASSYEQYF
few	TRBJ2-3	TRBD1	TRBV12-3/TRBV12-4	TGTGCCAGCAGTTTTTCGGCGGGGACAGGAGATACGCAGTATTTT	CASSFSAGTGDTQYF
.	TRBJ2-2	.	TRBV7-2	TGTGCCAGCAGCTTAGCTCAGGTCGGGGAGCTGTTTTTT	CASSLAQVGELFF
.	TRBJ1-5	.	TRBV7-9	TGTGCCAGCAGCCCCCGGGACGCCGGAGGGCCCCAGCATTTT	CASSPRDAGGPQHF
few	TRBJ2-7	TRBD2	TRBV9	TGTGCCAGCAGCGTAGTGCTAGCGGGAGTAGACGAGCAGTACTTC	CASSVVLAGVDEQYF